The 6 T cell receptor beta chains given below trace back to one sample, sequenced in a study of T-cell memory formation after mild COVID-19. In TCRdb, the 5' RACE reads were re-called with MiXCR into one record per CDR3 protein. The data contain roughly 350,000 distinct CDR3 sequences, approximately 27% of them seen just once; the ten biggest clones take up roughly 13%. Sequencing used PBMCs or a T cell subset sorted from them (not recorded which). The receptors here all came from an adult woman who had mild COVID-19 (a few samples of this study predate the infection). Cell type and time point are not known.

The V and J genes are TRBV10-3 and TRBJ2-7, with 9 bases fitting TRBD2. This CDR3 comprises 14 residues. Trimming took 4 bases from V and 1 from J; bases not matched to a gene: 2. Germline values: CDR1 ENHRY, CDR2 SYGVKD. CDR3 DNA: TGTGCCATCAGTGGACTAGCGGATTCCTACGAGCAGTACTTC. Translated: CAISGLADSYEQYF.

This chain uses TRBV2 with TRBJ2-1; 10 bases align to TRBD2. This CDR3 has 13 residues. Germline loops: CDR1 SNHLY, CDR2 FYNNEI. The V and J ends lost 3 bases and 10 bases, in that order; junction bases with no gene match: 3. CDR3 coding DNA: TGTGCCAGCAGTGATAGCGGGAGGCCCGAGCAGTTCTTC. This sequence encodes CASSDSGRPEQFF.

V and J are TRBV5-1 and TRBJ1-1, with 7 bases matching TRBD1. The CDR3 consists of 14 residues. V lost 1 base, J lost 5 bases, and 5 bases stayed unmatched. The germline CDR1 and CDR2 sequences are SGHRS and YFSETQ. In nucleotides, the CDR3 is TGCGCCAGCAGCTTGACAGGGGAAAGGACTGAAGCTTTCTTT. This codes for CASSLTGERTEAFF.

This chain uses TRBV6-1 with TRBJ1-5; tentative D call: TRBD1 (6 bases). Trimming cost V 3 bases and J 3 bases, with 12 bases left between them. The CDR3 has 15 residues. Germline CDR1 is MNHNS and CDR2 is SASEGT. CDR3 amino acids: CASSDSGTHNQPQHF. In DNA form, the CDR3 reads TGTGCCAGCAGTGATAGCGGGACACACAATCAGCCCCAGCATTTT.

The rearrangement joins TRBV12-3 or TRBV12-4 to TRBJ2-5; D is unresolved. The CDR3 runs to 15 residues. V dropped 6 bases and J dropped 3 bases, with 17 bases sitting between them. CDR3 sequence (DNA): TGTGCCAGCAGCGAATGGGTGGCAGGAGAAGAGACCCAGTACTTC. Translated: CASSEWVAGEETQYF.

Only a few counts were recorded for this clonotype. The CDR3 region has the DNA TGTGCCATCAGGGTTAGCGGGGGGCCACATTACAATGAGCAGTTCTTC. Protein product: CAIRVSGGPHYNEQFF. The chain uses TRBV10-3 and TRBJ2-1; 10 positions match TRBD2. In germline, CDR1 is ENHRY, CDR2 SYGVKD. The CDR3 spans 16 residues. The ends lost 6 bases at V and 4 bases at J; junction bases unmatched: 9.